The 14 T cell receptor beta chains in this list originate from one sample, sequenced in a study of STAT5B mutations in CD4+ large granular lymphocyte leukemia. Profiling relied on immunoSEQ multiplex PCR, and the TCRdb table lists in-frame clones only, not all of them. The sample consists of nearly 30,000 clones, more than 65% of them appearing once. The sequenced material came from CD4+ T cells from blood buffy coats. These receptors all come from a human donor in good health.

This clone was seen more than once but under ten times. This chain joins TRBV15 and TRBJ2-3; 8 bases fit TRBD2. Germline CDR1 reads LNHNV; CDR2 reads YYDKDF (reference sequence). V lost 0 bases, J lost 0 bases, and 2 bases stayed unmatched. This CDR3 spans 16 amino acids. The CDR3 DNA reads TGTGCCACCAGCAGAGAACTAGCGGTGAGCACAGATACGCAGTATTTT. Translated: CATSRELAVSTDTQYF.

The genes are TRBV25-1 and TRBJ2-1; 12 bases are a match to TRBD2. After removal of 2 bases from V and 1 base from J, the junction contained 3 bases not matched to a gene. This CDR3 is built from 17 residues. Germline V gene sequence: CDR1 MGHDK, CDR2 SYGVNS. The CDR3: CASSELAGGPSYNEQFF. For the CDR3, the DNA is TGTGCCAGCAGTGAACTAGCGGGGGGGCCATCCTACAATGAGCAGTTCTTC.

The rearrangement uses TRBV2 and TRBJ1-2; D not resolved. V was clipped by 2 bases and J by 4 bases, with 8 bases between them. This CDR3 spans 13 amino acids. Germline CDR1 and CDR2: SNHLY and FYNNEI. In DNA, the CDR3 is TGTGCCAGCAGTGAAAACAACCCCTATGGCTACACCTTC. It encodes CASSENNPYGYTF.

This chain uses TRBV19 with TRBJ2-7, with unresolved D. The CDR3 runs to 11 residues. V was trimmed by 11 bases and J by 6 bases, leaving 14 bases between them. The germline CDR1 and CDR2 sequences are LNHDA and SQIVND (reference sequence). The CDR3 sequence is CAPPKGCEQYV. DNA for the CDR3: TGTGCCCCCCCGAAGGGTTGCGAGCAGTACGTC.

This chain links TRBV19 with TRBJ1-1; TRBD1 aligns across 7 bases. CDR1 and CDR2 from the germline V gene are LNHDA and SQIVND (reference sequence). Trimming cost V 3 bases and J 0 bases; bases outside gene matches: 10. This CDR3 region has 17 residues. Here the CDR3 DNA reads TGTGCCAGTAGTATTAGTTCCAGGGGGTACTTGAACACTGAAGCTTTCTTT. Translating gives CASSISSRGYLNTEAFF.

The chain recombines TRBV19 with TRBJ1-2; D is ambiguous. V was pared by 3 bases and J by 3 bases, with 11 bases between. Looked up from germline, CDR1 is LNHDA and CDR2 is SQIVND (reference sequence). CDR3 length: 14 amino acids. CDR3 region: CASSISTSYYGYTF. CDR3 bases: TGTGCCAGTAGTATTTCTACGAGCTACTATGGCTACACCTTC.

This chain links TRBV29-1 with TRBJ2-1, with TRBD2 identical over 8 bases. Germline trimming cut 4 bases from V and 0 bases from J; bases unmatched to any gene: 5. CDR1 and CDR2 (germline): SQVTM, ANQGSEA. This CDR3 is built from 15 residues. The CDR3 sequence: CSVGGLAGSYNEQFF. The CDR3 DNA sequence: TGCAGCGTTGGCGGGCTAGCGGGCTCCTACAATGAGCAGTTCTTC.

The CDR3 region is CASSLSSDLAAGNTIYF. As DNA, the CDR3 is TGCGCCAGCAGCTTGAGTTCAGATTTGGCAGCTGGAAACACCATATATTTT. The rearrangement links TRBV5-1 to TRBJ1-3, with D unclear. CDR1 and CDR2 from the germline V gene are SGHRS and YFSETQ. The CDR3 covers 17 residues. V was trimmed by 1 base and J by 2 bases, leaving 16 bases between them.

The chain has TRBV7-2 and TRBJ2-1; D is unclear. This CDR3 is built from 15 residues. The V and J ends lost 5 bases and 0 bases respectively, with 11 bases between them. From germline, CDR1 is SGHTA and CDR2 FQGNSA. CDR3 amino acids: CASSDRPNSYNEQFF. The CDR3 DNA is TGTGCCAGCAGCGATCGACCGAACTCCTACAATGAGCAGTTCTTC.

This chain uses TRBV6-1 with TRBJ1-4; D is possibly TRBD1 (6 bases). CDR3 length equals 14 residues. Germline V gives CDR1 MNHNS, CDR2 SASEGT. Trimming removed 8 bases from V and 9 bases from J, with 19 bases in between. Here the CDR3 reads CASSGQTHRQKLFF. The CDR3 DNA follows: TGTGCCAGCTCCGGACAGACCCATCGACAAAAACTGTTTTTT.

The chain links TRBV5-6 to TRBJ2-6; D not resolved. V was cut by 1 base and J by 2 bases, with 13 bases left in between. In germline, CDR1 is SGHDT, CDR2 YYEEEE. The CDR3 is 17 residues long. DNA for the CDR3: TGTGCCAGCAGCTTGCTTACTGGCCTGCCTGGGGCCAACGTCCTGACTTTC. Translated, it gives CASSLLTGLPGANVLTF.

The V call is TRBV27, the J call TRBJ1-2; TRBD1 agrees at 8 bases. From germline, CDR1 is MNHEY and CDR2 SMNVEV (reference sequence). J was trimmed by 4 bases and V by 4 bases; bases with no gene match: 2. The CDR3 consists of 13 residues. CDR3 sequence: CASSSTGVYGYTF. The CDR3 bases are TGTGCCAGCAGTTCGACAGGGGTCTATGGCTACACCTTC.

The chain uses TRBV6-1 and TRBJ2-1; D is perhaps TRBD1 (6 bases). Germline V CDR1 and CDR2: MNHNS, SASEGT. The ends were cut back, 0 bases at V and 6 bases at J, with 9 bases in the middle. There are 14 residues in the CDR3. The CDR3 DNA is TGTGCCAGCAGTGAAGCTTGGGGGCCCAATGAGCAGTTCTTC. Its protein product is CASSEAWGPNEQFF.

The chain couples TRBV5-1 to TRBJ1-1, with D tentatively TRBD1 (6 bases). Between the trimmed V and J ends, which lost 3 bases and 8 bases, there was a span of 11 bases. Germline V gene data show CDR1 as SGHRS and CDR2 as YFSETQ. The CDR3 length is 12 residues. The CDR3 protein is CASSWGGEEAFF. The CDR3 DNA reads TGCGCCAGCAGCTGGGGGGGCGAAGAAGCTTTCTTT.